These T cell receptor beta chains were read from a single sample in a study of blood T cells in healthy people across ages. TCRdb reanalysed the 5' RACE reads using MiXCR and keeps one entry per CDR3 protein. Here the sample spans 800,000 to 950,000 distinct CDR3 sequences, just under 30% being singletons. The same data also went into a second study, on T cells of mothers and their children.

Input material: blood. These receptor sequences come from a woman aged 40 to 50 in good health. Each CDR3 is given with its conserved first and last residue. A D gene is named only where the DNA matches it firmly. Where a row states a size, it is once, few, many or the class of an expanded clone; other rows omit it.

>-|TRBV6-1|TRBJ1-5|few
CASSTPDSRNQPQHF
>-|TRBV7-8|TRBJ2-3|few
CASSLIGGRTGADTQYF
>TRBD1|TRBV7-9|TRBJ2-5|many
CASSLPAYLFDRGGETQYF
>TRBD1|TRBV6-1|TRBJ2-6|many
CASRRAGTGRSGANVLTF
>TRBD2|TRBV9|TRBJ2-1|-
CASSAEVGLARNGQFF
>-|TRBV7-9|TRBJ2-2|-
CAAAWSNTGELFF
>-|TRBV20-1|TRBJ2-7|many
CSARPSRGGVYEQYF
>TRBD2|TRBV9|TRBJ2-1|-
CAGTKDRLAGDNEQFF
>-|TRBV3-1|TRBJ2-5|-
CASSPRTTVGETQYF
>TRBD1|TRBV5-5|TRBJ2-7|-
CASSSTDRAPSYEQYF
>-|TRBV6-2/TRBV6-3|TRBJ2-6|many
CASSNHLKRSGANVLTF
>-|TRBV24-1|TRBJ2-7|many
CATRDGFQGQYF
>-|TRBV20-1|TRBJ2-5|many
CSAREPPPETQYF
>-|TRBV5-4|TRBJ2-7|-
CASSLSGKPSEQYF
>-|TRBV29-1|TRBJ2-3|-
CSVDGVGGHTDTQYF
>-|TRBV28|TRBJ1-1|-
CASSYRGANTEAFF
>-|TRBV6-5|TRBJ2-5|many
CASSYDTATQETQYF
>-|TRBV7-8|TRBJ2-7|many
CASSRSGMSYEQYF
>-|TRBV28|TRBJ1-2|-
CATLAAVNYGYTF
>TRBD1|TRBV6-5|TRBJ1-2|many
CASSYQGTGAVIPYGYTF
>-|TRBV12-3/TRBV12-4|TRBJ2-7|many
CASSGGTAEQYF
>TRBD1|TRBV7-8|TRBJ2-1|-
CASSPIQGTGTGDRNEQFF
>TRBD1|TRBV28|TRBJ1-2|-
CASSASSGTDYGYTF
>-|TRBV7-2|TRBJ2-3|-
CASSKDVRGSDTQYF
>TRBD1|TRBV11-2|TRBJ2-2|-
CASSLGAGGLFAGELFF
>-|TRBV18|TRBJ2-7|many
CASSPPLYGGEQYF
>-|TRBV20-1|TRBJ1-1|-
CSARIGGLNTEAFF
>-|TRBV20-1|TRBJ2-1|once
CSARGLSSYNGQFF
>-|TRBV4-2|TRBJ1-2|-
CASSQMMGSGGYTF